These 25 T cell receptor beta chains came from one sample sequenced in a study of control samples from healthy donors and cancer patients. TCRdb keeps only in-frame clones here, not all; method: immunoSEQ multiplex PCR. The table records 85,000 to 95,000 clones, roughly four fifths of them present only once. Source material: blood. These receptors originate from a woman aged 60-75 years in good health.

The chain joins TRBV20-1 to TRBJ1-2; 7 bases are a match to TRBD1. Unmatched junction bases numbered 5, after V lost 6 bases and J lost 7 bases. Germline V gene data show CDR1 as DFQATT and CDR2 as SNEGSKA (reference sequence). The CDR3 length is 11 residues. CDR3 in DNA: TGCAGTGCGGGATCAGGGGGTGGCTACACCTTC. This codes for CSAGSGGGYTF.

The chain recombines TRBV6-2 or TRBV6-3 with TRBJ1-2; tentatively, D is TRBD1 (5 bases). Trimming left V 2 bases short and J 3 bases short, with 16 bases between. CDR3 size: 16 residues. CDR1 and CDR2 from the germline V gene are MNHEY and SVGEGT. The DNA for the CDR3 is TGTGCCAGCAGTTACCCGACAGAGCCGGGTTACTATGGCTACACCTTC. Translated, it gives CASSYPTEPGYYGYTF.

This chain uses TRBV18 with TRBJ1-4; unclear D gene. CDR1 and CDR2 from the germline V gene are KGHSH and LQKENI. This CDR3 spans 14 amino acids. V was trimmed by 2 bases and J by 0 bases, leaving 4 bases between them. The CDR3 spells CASSPSATNEKLFF. DNA for the CDR3: TGTGCCAGCTCACCATCCGCAACTAATGAAAAACTGTTTTTT.

The table lists this clone with a count of one. This chain joins TRBV3-1 (or the pseudogene TRBV3-2) and TRBJ1-1, with 7 bases aligning to TRBD1. Looked up from germline, CDR1 is LGHDT and CDR2 is YNNKEL (reference sequence). With V trimmed by 3 bases and J by 6 bases, 10 bases remained unmatched. The CDR3 has 15 amino acids. As DNA, the CDR3 is TGTGCCAGCAGCCATAGCGACAGGGTCGGGGCTGAAGCTTTCTTT. It translates to CASSHSDRVGAEAFF.

There are a few counts of this clone. The rearrangement links TRBV5-1 to TRBJ1-1; perhaps TRBD1 as D (6 bases). V was shortened by 2 bases and J by 9 bases, with 17 bases between the two germline ends. The CDR3 is made up of 14 amino acids. Germline lookup yields CDR1 SGHRS and CDR2 YFSETQ. CDR3 DNA: TGCGCCAGCAGCTTTATACAGGGTAGTCCACAAGCTTTCTTT. Translation: CASSFIQGSPQAFF. Supplemented by reference TRBV5-1 and TRBJ1-1, the full variable domain reads KAGVTQTPRYLIKTRGQQVTLSCSPISGHRSVSWYQQTPGQGLQFLFEYFSETQRNKGNFPGRFSGRQFSNSRSEMNVSTLELGDSALYLCASSFIQGSPQAFFGQGTRLTVV.

The gene calls are TRBV10-3 and TRBJ1-5; D is ambiguous. The CDR3 consists of 13 residues. V lost 11 bases to trimming and J lost 3 bases, with 14 bases between them. Germline V gene lookup returns CDR1 ENHRY and CDR2 SYGVKD. The CDR3 DNA reads TGTGCCGTGAGAGAAGGGCTCAATCAGCCCCAGCATTTT. This gives the protein CAVREGLNQPQHF.

This chain uses TRBV2 with TRBJ1-2, with 7 bases matching TRBD1. CDR3 length equals 13 residues. Germline CDR1 and CDR2: SNHLY and FYNNEI. The junction had 4 bases not matched to a gene; V was cut back by 2 bases and J by 7 bases. The DNA of the CDR3 is TGTGCCAGCAGTGAACGACAGGGAGGTGGCTACACCTTC. Encoded protein: CASSERQGGGYTF.

The chain has TRBV6-5 and TRBJ2-3; D not resolved. This CDR3 is 14 amino acids long. Trimming pared 4 bases from V and 6 bases from J, leaving 14 bases between. Germline V gene data show CDR1 as MNHEY and CDR2 as SVGAGI. For the CDR3, the DNA is TGTGCCAGCAGTTCCCCAACTATTGCCGATACGCAGTATTTT. Translation: CASSSPTIADTQYF.

J is TRBJ1-2 and V is TRBV19; 10 nucleotides line up with TRBD1. J gave up 7 bases and V 5 bases, and 10 bases lay outside the gene matches. The length of the CDR3 is 15 residues. Looked up from germline, CDR1 is LNHDA and CDR2 is SQIVND (reference sequence). For the CDR3, the DNA is TGTGCCAGTAGTTCGACAGGGGGCTTCATCGGTGGCTACACCTTC. It specifies CASSSTGGFIGGYTF. Looking up the rest from reference TRBV19 and TRBJ1-2 gives the full variable domain: DGGITQSPKYLFRKEGQNVTLSCEQNLNHDAMYWYRQDPGQGLRLIYYSQIVNDFQKGDIAEGYSVSREKKESFPLTVTSAQKNPTAFYLCASSSTGGFIGGYTFGSGTRLTVV.

This chain links TRBV5-1 with TRBJ2-1; 11 nucleotides match TRBD2. Trimming cost V 7 bases and J 5 bases; bases outside gene matches: 5. The CDR3 is 14 amino acids. Germline V gives CDR1 SGHRS, CDR2 YFSETQ. CDR3 nucleotides: TGCGCCAGCTCCACTAGCGGGGGTAACAATGAGCAGTTCTTC. Its protein product is CASSTSGGNNEQFF.

J is TRBJ2-1 and V is TRBV3-1 (or the pseudogene TRBV3-2); 14 bases map to TRBD2. The CDR3 contains 15 residues. Germline CDR1 reads LGHDT; CDR2 reads YNNKEL (reference sequence). V was clipped by 4 bases and J by 7 bases; unmatched bases: 3. This chain's CDR3 is CASSPGTSGRNEQFF. DNA of the CDR3: TGTGCCAGCAGCCCCGGGACTAGCGGGAGAAATGAGCAGTTCTTC.

The CDR3 region has the DNA TGTGCCAGCAGTCCCACACAGGGGGGAAATCAGCCCCAGCATTTT. This codes for CASSPTQGGNQPQHF. The rearrangement joins TRBV6-5 to TRBJ1-5; 8 bases agree with TRBD1. From germline, CDR1 is MNHEY and CDR2 SVGAGI. V was clipped by 5 bases and J by 4 bases; unmatched bases: 7. This CDR3 contains 15 residues.

The rearrangement uses TRBV2 and TRBJ2-2; TRBD2 agrees at 7 bases. The ends lost 8 bases at V and 5 bases at J; junction bases unmatched: 5. The CDR3 is 13 amino acids. Germline V gives CDR1 SNHLY, CDR2 FYNNEI. The CDR3 DNA sequence: TGTGCCAGCGGCGGGAGATGGACCGGGGAGCTGTTTTTT. This codes for CASGGRWTGELFF.

The chain links TRBV6-6 to TRBJ2-4; TRBD2 is a possible D gene (5 bases). The V and J ends lost 6 bases and 2 bases respectively, with 14 bases between them. This CDR3 is 15 amino acids long. Germline CDR1 and CDR2: MNHNY and SVGAGI (reference sequence). This chain's CDR3 is CASSRGEASKNIQYF. CDR3 nucleotides: TGTGCCAGCAGCCGGGGAGAAGCTTCCAAAAACATTCAGTACTTC.

The chain couples TRBV6-2 or TRBV6-3 to TRBJ2-3; D assignment may be TRBD1 or TRBD2 (5 bases each). V was shortened by 2 bases and J by 7 bases, with 13 bases between the two germline ends. Germline V lookup: CDR1 MNHEY, CDR2 SVGEGT. The CDR3 runs to 14 residues. The CDR3 here is CASSYGASRNTQYF. DNA of the CDR3: TGTGCCAGCAGTTACGGGGCTAGCCGAAATACGCAGTATTTT.

The chain couples TRBV6-5 to TRBJ1-1; TRBD1 is a possible D gene (6 bases). The V end lost 2 bases, the J end lost 6 bases, and 13 bases lay between the germline ends. This CDR3 is 14 amino acids long. Per germline, CDR1 MNHEY and CDR2 SVGAGI. CDR3 DNA: TGTGCCAGCAGTTACGGGGGCGGCAAAGCTGAAGCTTTCTTT. Residues: CASSYGGGKAEAFF.

The chain couples TRBV7-8 to TRBJ1-1, with no clear D. Per the germline V gene, CDR1 is SGHVS and CDR2 is FQNEAQ. V lost 2 bases, J lost 0 bases, and 10 bases lay in between. The CDR3 runs to 15 residues. The CDR3 reads CASSLMPSMNTEAFF. The CDR3 DNA reads as TGTGCCAGCAGCTTAATGCCATCTATGAACACTGAAGCTTTCTTT.

The chain carries TRBV2 and TRBJ2-7; D is possibly TRBD2 (5 bases). Germline V gene data show CDR1 as SNHLY and CDR2 as FYNNEI. This CDR3 comprises 12 residues. Trimming cost V 4 bases and J 3 bases, with 7 bases left between them. The CDR3: CASSVAFYEQYF. In nucleotides, the CDR3 is TGTGCCAGCAGTGTAGCGTTCTACGAGCAGTACTTC.

V gene TRBV19 combines with J gene TRBJ1-5; D remains ambiguous. This CDR3 has 14 residues. V lost 5 bases and J 0 bases, leaving 8 bases between the germline ends. Germline V gene data show CDR1 as LNHDA and CDR2 as SQIVND (reference sequence). CDR3 in amino acids: CASSWGGSNQPQHF. The CDR3 DNA follows: TGTGCCAGTAGTTGGGGAGGTAGCAATCAGCCCCAGCATTTT.

This chain links TRBV5-1 with TRBJ2-2; perhaps D is TRBD1 or TRBD2 (5 bases each). Germline V CDR1 and CDR2: SGHRS, YFSETQ. The CDR3 runs 15 residues. Trimming shortened V by 0 bases and J by 4 bases, and 10 bases separated the two germline ends. In nucleotides, the CDR3 is TGCGCCAGCAGCTTGGGTCAGGGACCCACCGGGGAGCTGTTTTTT. This translates into CASSLGQGPTGELFF.

The sample holds one count of this clone. The chain has TRBV10-1 and TRBJ1-3; possibly TRBD1 for D (5 bases). V lost 4 bases, J lost 4 bases, and 11 bases lay in between. The CDR3 spans 14 residues. The germline gives CDR1 WNHNN, CDR2 SYGVQD (reference sequence). As DNA, the CDR3 is TGCGCCAGCAGTGGGACAAGAGCGGGAAACACCATATATTTT. Translated: CASSGTRAGNTIYF.

This chain uses TRBV2 with TRBJ2-3, with 9 positions matching TRBD1. This CDR3 has 14 residues. CDR1 and CDR2 from the germline V gene are SNHLY and FYNNEI. Germline trimming cut 6 bases from V and 1 base from J; bases unmatched to any gene: 2. CDR3: CASRRTGGTDTQYF. DNA of the CDR3: TGTGCCAGCAGACGGACAGGGGGCACAGATACGCAGTATTTT.

The rearrangement uses TRBV14 and TRBJ1-1, with TRBD1 as a possible D gene (5 bases). The CDR3 runs 14 residues. Trimming removed 2 bases from V and 6 bases from J, with 13 bases in between. CDR1 and CDR2 from the germline V gene are SGHDN and FVKESK. The CDR3 protein is CASSQWGLGAEAFF. The CDR3 DNA is TGTGCCAGCAGCCAATGGGGGTTGGGGGCTGAAGCTTTCTTT.

The chain couples TRBV5-4 to TRBJ1-6; D possibly corresponds to TRBD1 (5 bases). Germline V gene sequence: CDR1 SGHNT, CDR2 YYREEE (reference sequence). This CDR3 contains 13 residues. V lost 2 bases and J 6 bases, leaving 6 bases between the germline ends. CDR3 sequence (DNA): TGTGCCAGCAGCTTTCAGGGTAATTCACCCCTCCACTTT. Translated: CASSFQGNSPLHF.

The chain joins TRBV10-3 to TRBJ1-2, with D unclear. The CDR3 is 12 residues long. Per the germline V gene, CDR1 is ENHRY and CDR2 is SYGVKD. Trimming stripped 2 bases from V and 4 bases from J, with 5 bases between. The DNA of the CDR3 is TGTGCCATCAGTGAGAGCGGCTATGGCTACACCTTC. Its protein product is CAISESGYGYTF.